Listed here are 23 T cell receptor beta chains from one sample, sequenced in a study of T cell responses to AZD1222 COVID-19 vaccine (dated by TCRdb to the early 2020s). The time point label, as the study defines it: baseline before first vaccination. The library was obtained by the immunoSEQ multiplex PCR assay. TCRdb carries this immuneACCESS record with in-frame sequences only. Its versions omit some clonotypes, under half of them owing to an unresolved V gene in the studies checked, with the rest unexplained. The sample yields 200,000 or so clones; 90% were counted once. The top ten hold about 6% of the sample. Specimen: peripheral blood, collected on day 0 of AZD1222 vaccination. These receptors came from an adult in good health.

This clone was seen only a few times. The J gene is TRBJ1-4, the V gene TRBV30; D is unclear. CDR1 and CDR2 from the germline V gene are GTSNPN and SVGIG (reference sequence). Trimming stripped 2 bases from V and 4 bases from J, with 11 bases between. This CDR3 region has 14 residues. The CDR3 DNA reads as TGTGCCTGGAGTACCGGGATGCTTAATGAAAAACTGTTTTTT. Its protein product is CAWSTGMLNEKLFF.

The rearrangement joins TRBV4-3 to TRBJ1-4; 10 nucleotides line up with TRBD1. The length of the CDR3 is 17 residues. The V gene end was trimmed by 2 bases and the J gene end by 5 bases; junction bases not matched to a gene: 8. CDR1 and CDR2 (germline): LGHNA, YSLEER. The CDR3, as DNA: TGCGCCAGCAGCCAACCCGGACAGGGGGTCCACAATGAAAAACTGTTTTTT. As protein: CASSQPGQGVHNEKLFF.

The chain uses TRBV4-2 and TRBJ1-6; D is unclear. CDR3 length: 16 residues. CDR1 is LGHNA, CDR2 YNFKEQ, per germline. V lost 1 base, J lost 8 bases, and 15 bases lay in between. The CDR3 spells CASSQGVWGRDSPLHF. The CDR3, as DNA: TGTGCCAGCAGCCAAGGGGTGTGGGGTCGGGATTCACCCCTCCACTTT.

This chain uses TRBV11-2 with TRBJ2-7; D may be TRBD2 (5 bases). V shed 1 base and J shed 6 bases, with 13 bases lying between them. Germline-derived CDR1 and CDR2 are SGHAT and FQNNGV. This CDR3 comprises 14 residues. The CDR3: CASSLVVGGSEQYF. The CDR3 DNA is TGTGCCAGCAGCTTAGTAGTAGGAGGTTCCGAGCAGTACTTC.

The chain uses TRBV19 and TRBJ2-2, with D possibly TRBD2 on 6 matching bases. Germline lookup yields CDR1 LNHDA and CDR2 SQIVND (reference sequence). V was clipped by 2 bases and J by 2 bases, with 12 bases between them. CDR3 length equals 16 residues. CDR3 bases: TGTGCCAGTAGTATAAGACGGGGGTTAAACACCGGGGAGCTGTTTTTT. Amino acids: CASSIRRGLNTGELFF.

This chain connects TRBV28 to TRBJ2-7; 12 bases map to TRBD2. Germline CDR1 MDHEN, CDR2 SYDVKM. V shed 5 bases and J 6 bases; nucleotides not matched to a gene: 5. This CDR3 spans 14 amino acids. The CDR3 nucleotides read TGTGCCAGCAGTACCGGGACTAGCGGGCGCGAGCAGTACTTC. Protein product: CASSTGTSGREQYF.

The V call is TRBV7-2, the J call TRBJ1-1; the match to TRBD1 covers 8 bases. Germline values: CDR1 SGHTA, CDR2 FQGNSA. The CDR3 is 15 amino acids. The junction had 13 bases not matched to a gene; V was cut back by 5 bases and J by 8 bases. The DNA for the CDR3 is TGTGCCAGCAGCAACATAGGGGGGACAGGTCGGGAAGCTTTCTTT. Translation: CASSNIGGTGREAFF.

The rearrangement uses TRBV2 and TRBJ1-1; unclear D gene. In germline, CDR1 is SNHLY, CDR2 FYNNEI. This CDR3 region has 13 residues. V was shortened by 2 bases and J by 1 base, with 5 bases between the two germline ends. CDR3 sequence reads: CASSEIENTEAFF. The CDR3 bases are TGTGCCAGCAGTGAAATAGAGAACACTGAAGCTTTCTTT.

This sequence joins TRBV6-5 and TRBJ1-1; D is uncertain. V lost 2 bases and J lost 3, with 7 bases in between. Germline loops: CDR1 MNHEY, CDR2 SVGAGI. The CDR3 sequence is 13 residues long. The CDR3 protein is CASSYEVYTEAFF. The CDR3 coding sequence is TGTGCCAGCAGTTACGAGGTTTACACTGAAGCTTTCTTT.

J is TRBJ1-4 and V is TRBV27, with 9 bases matching TRBD1. This CDR3 contains 15 residues. The ends lost 6 bases at V and 5 bases at J; junction bases unmatched: 7. Looked up from germline, CDR1 is MNHEY and CDR2 is SMNVEV (reference sequence). The CDR3 region is CASSSLTGGNEKLFF. The CDR3 coding sequence is TGTGCCAGCAGCTCCCTAACAGGGGGCAATGAAAAACTGTTTTTT.

The V call is TRBV3-1 (or the pseudogene TRBV3-2), the J call TRBJ1-6; 7 bases agree with TRBD1. Germline V lookup: CDR1 LGHDT, CDR2 YNNKEL (reference sequence). The CDR3 covers 14 residues. V shed 3 bases, J shed 7 bases, and the junction held 3 bases outside the gene matches. CDR3 residues: CASSHQGDNSPLHF. CDR3 nucleotide sequence: TGTGCCAGCAGCCATCAGGGGGACAATTCACCCCTCCACTTT.

V and J are TRBV18 and TRBJ2-1, with 9 nucleotides matching TRBD2. This CDR3 region has 14 residues. CDR1 is KGHSH, CDR2 LQKENI, per germline. The ends lost 6 bases at V and 9 bases at J; junction bases unmatched: 9. The CDR3 is CASSSSLTSGEQFF. In nucleotides, the CDR3 is TGTGCCAGCTCCTCCTCCTTGACTAGCGGTGAGCAGTTCTTC.

The chain carries TRBV7-9 and TRBJ1-4; D not resolved. V gave up 5 bases and J gave up 0 bases, with 13 bases separating them. The CDR3 sequence is 16 residues long. CDR1 SEHNR and CDR2 FQNEAQ come from the germline V gene (reference sequence). As DNA, the CDR3 is TGTGCCAGCAGCATCAGCATGGGAACAACTAATGAAAAACTGTTTTTT. It specifies CASSISMGTTNEKLFF.

The V call is TRBV11-2, the J call TRBJ2-3; D is ambiguous. The germline V and J ends were trimmed by 1 base and 0 bases, with 5 bases remaining between them. CDR3 size: 14 residues. CDR1 SGHAT and CDR2 FQNNGV come from the germline V gene. The CDR3 sequence is CASSLGRSTDTQYF. The CDR3 DNA sequence: TGTGCCAGCAGCTTAGGCCGTAGCACAGATACGCAGTATTTT.

V is TRBV6-5 and J is TRBJ1-1; TRBD1 matches at 7 bases. Germline-derived CDR1 and CDR2 are MNHEY and SVGAGI. The CDR3 is 14 residues long. The J segment lost 5 bases and the V segment lost 6 bases, leaving 9 bases of the junction unmatched. The CDR3 loop reads CASRPGTVGTEAFF. The DNA of the CDR3 is TGTGCCAGCAGACCCGGGACAGTCGGTACTGAAGCTTTCTTT.

This chain uses TRBV10-1 with TRBJ1-1, with 8 positions matching TRBD1. Trimming at V came to 2 bases and at J to 3 bases, leaving 8 bases not matched to a gene. CDR1 WNHNN and CDR2 SYGVQD come from the germline V gene (reference sequence). The length of the CDR3 is 16 residues. The CDR3 reads CASSEPEDRAYTEAFF. The CDR3 DNA reads TGCGCCAGCAGTGAGCCCGAGGACAGGGCTTACACTGAAGCTTTCTTT.

The chain is built from TRBV30 and TRBJ1-1; D is ambiguous. The CDR3 is made up of 13 amino acids. CDR1 is GTSNPN, CDR2 SVGIG, per germline (reference sequence). Trimming took off 2 bases at V and 5 bases at J, with 12 bases between the two ends. The CDR3 protein is CAWSRAGRTEAFF. The CDR3 coding sequence is TGTGCCTGGAGTAGGGCAGGCAGGACTGAAGCTTTCTTT.

The V gene is TRBV3-1 (or the pseudogene TRBV3-2), the J gene TRBJ2-1; the match to TRBD2 covers 13 bases. Germline trimming cut 4 bases from V and 2 bases from J; bases unmatched to any gene: 5. CDR3 length equals 17 residues. The V gene's germline CDR1 is LGHDT and CDR2 YNNKEL (reference sequence). The CDR3 nucleotides read TGTGCCAGCAGCCTTACTAGCGGGAGGGGGCCCTACAATGAGCAGTTCTTC. Its protein is CASSLTSGRGPYNEQFF.

The CDR3 region is CASSYSETYEQYF. The CDR3 bases are TGTGCCAGCTCTTACAGTGAAACCTACGAGCAGTACTTC. V is TRBV18 and J is TRBJ2-7; no reliable D call. Trimming shortened V by 6 bases and J by 2 bases, and 11 bases separated the two germline ends. This CDR3 is built from 13 residues. CDR1 is KGHSH, CDR2 LQKENI, per germline.

The chain is built from TRBV28 and TRBJ2-7, with 7 bases that match TRBD2. The CDR3 spans 14 residues. Unmatched junction bases numbered 5, after V lost 6 bases and J lost 0 bases. CDR1 MDHEN and CDR2 SYDVKM come from the germline V gene. The CDR3 loop is CASRRAGLSYEQYF. Here the CDR3 DNA reads TGTGCCAGCAGGCGAGCGGGGCTCTCCTACGAGCAGTACTTC.

This clone showed up just once. The genes are TRBV18 and TRBJ1-1, with 12 bases lining up with TRBD1. Germline CDR1 KGHSH, CDR2 LQKENI. After removal of 3 bases from V and 0 bases from J, the junction contained 11 bases not matched to a gene. The CDR3 length is 19 residues. The chain's CDR3 is CASSPSSGTGGRMNTEAFF. The CDR3 region has the DNA TGTGCCAGCTCACCCTCCTCCGGGACAGGGGGCCGAATGAACACTGAAGCTTTCTTT. Full variable domain (remainder filled in from reference TRBV18 and TRBJ1-1): NAGVMQNPRHLVRRRGQEARLRCSPMKGHSHVYWYRQLPEEGLKFMVYLQKENIIDESGMPKERFSAEFPKEGPSILRIQQVVRGDSAAYFCASSPSSGTGGRMNTEAFFGQGTRLTVV.

This chain links TRBV6-5 with TRBJ1-2, with unresolved D. The length of the CDR3 is 11 residues. The germline V gene encodes CDR1 MNHEY and CDR2 SVGAGI. This CDR3 is CVATGADGYTF. The CDR3 nucleotides are TGTGTTGCGACCGGAGCCGATGGCTACACCTTC.

This chain uses TRBV27 with TRBJ2-7, with TRBD1 identical over 8 bases. Germline CDR1 is MNHEY and CDR2 is SMNVEV (reference sequence). The CDR3 covers 15 residues. The trim removed 2 bases at V and 4 bases at J, leaving 7 bases unmatched. The CDR3 nucleotides are TGTGCCAGCAGTTTACTGGCCGACAGGGGATACGAGCAGTACTTC. Its protein is CASSLLADRGYEQYF.